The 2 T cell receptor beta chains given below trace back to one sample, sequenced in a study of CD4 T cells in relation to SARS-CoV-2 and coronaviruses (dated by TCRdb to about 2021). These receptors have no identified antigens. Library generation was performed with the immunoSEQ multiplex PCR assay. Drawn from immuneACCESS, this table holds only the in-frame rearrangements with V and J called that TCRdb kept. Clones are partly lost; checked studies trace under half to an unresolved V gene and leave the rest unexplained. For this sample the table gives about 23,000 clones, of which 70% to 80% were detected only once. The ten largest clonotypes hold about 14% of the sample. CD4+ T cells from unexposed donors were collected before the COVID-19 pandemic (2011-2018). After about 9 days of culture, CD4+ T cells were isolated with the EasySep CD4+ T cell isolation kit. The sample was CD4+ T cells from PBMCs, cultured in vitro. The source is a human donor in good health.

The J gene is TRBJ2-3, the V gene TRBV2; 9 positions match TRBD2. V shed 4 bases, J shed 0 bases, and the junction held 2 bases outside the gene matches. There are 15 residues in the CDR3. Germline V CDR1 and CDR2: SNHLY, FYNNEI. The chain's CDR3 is CASSGLADSTDTQYF. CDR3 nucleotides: TGTGCCAGCAGTGGACTAGCGGATAGCACAGATACGCAGTATTTT.

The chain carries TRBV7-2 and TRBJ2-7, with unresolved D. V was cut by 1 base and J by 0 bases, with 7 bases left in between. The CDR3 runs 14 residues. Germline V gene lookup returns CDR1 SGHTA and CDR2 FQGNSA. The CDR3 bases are TGTGCCAGCAGCTTAGGCCACTCCTCCTACGAGCAGTACTTC. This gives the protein CASSLGHSSYEQYF.